The 28 T cell receptor beta chains below all came from one sample that was sequenced in a study of blood T cell repertoires in COVID-19. Profiling relied on immunoSEQ multiplex PCR, and the TCRdb table lists in-frame clones only, not all of them. The table lists tens of thousands of clones, about 86% of them singletons. What was sequenced was peripheral blood. The receptors were gathered from a man in his 60s with acute or convalescent COVID-19.

This clone was counted a single time. This chain joins TRBV6-5 and TRBJ2-3; 9 nucleotides line up with TRBD2. J was trimmed by 4 bases and V by 7 bases; bases with no gene match: 9. The germline V gene encodes CDR1 MNHEY and CDR2 SVGAGI. This CDR3 comprises 15 residues. The CDR3 sequence is CASILLSGGSDTQYF. For the CDR3, the DNA is TGTGCCAGCATCCTACTTAGCGGGGGTTCAGATACGCAGTATTTT.

This clone was found once. The rearrangement joins TRBV2 to TRBJ1-5; TRBD1 agrees at 7 bases. CDR3 length: 14 residues. V lost 3 bases to trimming and J lost 5 bases; unmatched junction nucleotides: 4. CDR1 is SNHLY, CDR2 FYNNEI, per germline. CDR3 DNA: TGTGCCAGCAGTGAGACAGGGAGCCATCAGCCCCAGCATTTT. This encodes CASSETGSHQPQHF.

This clone was picked up a small number of times. This sequence joins TRBV12-3 or TRBV12-4 and TRBJ1-5; no reliable D call. The CDR3 totals 13 residues. Trimming stripped 3 bases from V and 0 bases from J, with 3 bases between. This CDR3 reads CASSFHSNQPQHF. For the CDR3, the DNA is TGTGCCAGCAGTTTCCATAGCAATCAGCCCCAGCATTTT.

This clone was seen only a few times. The chain combines TRBV29-1 with TRBJ2-7, with D perhaps TRBD1 (7 bases). CDR3 length: 12 residues. Per the germline V gene, CDR1 is SQVTM and CDR2 is ANQGSEA. Trimming stripped 4 bases from V and 4 bases from J, with 11 bases between. CDR3 sequence: CSVVEGAYEQYF. The CDR3 DNA sequence: TGCAGCGTTGTGGAGGGGGCATACGAGCAGTACTTC.

This chain joins TRBV5-1 and TRBJ2-2, with 8 bases fitting TRBD2. The ends lost 4 bases at V and 0 bases at J; junction bases unmatched: 8. Germline V gene lookup returns CDR1 SGHRS and CDR2 YFSETQ. The CDR3 length is 17 residues. This CDR3 is CASSPRTGGSNTGELFF. CDR3 in DNA: TGCGCCAGCAGCCCCCGAACGGGGGGGTCGAACACCGGGGAGCTGTTTTTT.

The chain is built from TRBV18 and TRBJ1-4; D gene ambiguous. CDR1 and CDR2 from the germline V gene are KGHSH and LQKENI. CDR3 length: 13 amino acids. The V gene lost 2 bases and the J gene lost 5 bases, with 6 bases spanning the gap. CDR3: CASSPSRNEKLFF. CDR3 sequence (DNA): TGTGCCAGCTCACCATCCAGAAATGAAAAACTGTTTTTT.

The chain recombines TRBV19 with TRBJ1-5; the D gene is possibly TRBD1 (5 bases). Germline CDR1 LNHDA, CDR2 SQIVND (reference sequence). This CDR3 is built from 14 residues. Deletions cut 8 bases from V and 2 bases from J, with 13 bases between. The CDR3 DNA is TGTGCCAGTTTCCCAGGGTACGGCAATCAGCCCCAGCATTTT. Its protein is CASFPGYGNQPQHF.

The chain combines TRBV29-1 with TRBJ1-2, with D perhaps TRBD1 (5 bases). V lost 3 bases to trimming and J lost 4 bases, with 15 bases between them. The CDR3 runs to 14 residues. The germline gives CDR1 SQVTM, CDR2 ANQGSEA. The CDR3 nucleotides read TGCAGCGTTGATCAAGGTCAGGGAACCTATGGCTACACCTTC. This encodes CSVDQGQGTYGYTF.

The chain is built from TRBV5-6 and TRBJ2-5, with D maybe TRBD2 (6 bases). V was clipped by 0 bases and J by 7 bases, with 13 bases between them. Germline V gene data show CDR1 as SGHDT and CDR2 as YYEEEE. The CDR3 length is 14 residues. The CDR3 is CASSLEERAGTQYF. The CDR3 DNA reads TGTGCCAGCAGCTTGGAGGAGCGGGCGGGGACCCAGTACTTC.

This rearrangement joins TRBV14 to TRBJ2-1; 10 bases map to TRBD2. The CDR3 has 15 amino acids. Germline V gene lookup returns CDR1 SGHDN and CDR2 FVKESK. The V segment lost 4 bases and the J segment 6 bases; nucleotides outside the gene matches: 6. The CDR3 nucleotides are TGTGCCAGCAGCCGGACAGCGGGGGGGTTCAATGAGCAGTTCTTC. Translated, it gives CASSRTAGGFNEQFF.

The V and J genes are TRBV28 and TRBJ2-5, with 7 bases matching TRBD1. Trimming cost V 2 bases and J 2 bases; bases outside gene matches: 2. CDR1 MDHEN and CDR2 SYDVKM come from the germline V gene. The CDR3 length is 14 residues. Here the CDR3 DNA reads TGTGCCAGCAGTTTACGGACAGGTCAAGAGACCCAGTACTTC. Residues: CASSLRTGQETQYF.

V gene TRBV5-8 combines with J gene TRBJ2-2, with 13 bases lining up with TRBD2. The germline V gene has CDR1 SGHTS and CDR2 YDEGEE. CDR3 length equals 17 residues. J lost 1 base, V lost 4 bases, and 4 bases had no gene match. Here the CDR3 reads CASSLRTSGRNTGELFF. The CDR3 bases are TGTGCCAGCAGCCTACGGACTAGCGGGAGGAACACCGGGGAGCTGTTTTTT.

The genes are TRBV7-2 and TRBJ1-1; D possibly corresponds to TRBD1 (6 bases). V shed 1 base and J shed 1 base, with 10 bases lying between them. CDR3 length equals 15 residues. CDR1 is SGHTA, CDR2 FQGNSA, per germline. Written as DNA, the CDR3 is TGTGCCAGCAGCTTAGGGAAGACAGGGAACACTGAAGCTTTCTTT. Amino acid sequence: CASSLGKTGNTEAFF.

This chain uses TRBV6-5 with TRBJ1-5; 7 nucleotides match TRBD1. CDR1 is MNHEY, CDR2 SVGAGI, per germline. There are 14 residues in the CDR3. The J segment lost 3 bases and the V segment lost 6 bases, leaving 5 bases of the junction unmatched. CDR3: CASRHRGNNQPQHF. The CDR3 region has the DNA TGTGCCAGCAGGCACAGGGGTAACAATCAGCCCCAGCATTTT.

The sample holds a few counts of this clone. The rearrangement joins TRBV2 to TRBJ2-7, with D perhaps matching TRBD1 (5 bases). The CDR3 length is 14 residues. The germline V gene has CDR1 SNHLY and CDR2 FYNNEI. V lost 1 base, J lost 3 bases, and 10 bases lay in between. CDR3 amino acids: CASSEGRALYEQYF. CDR3 nucleotide sequence: TGTGCCAGCAGTGAAGGCAGGGCCCTCTACGAGCAGTACTTC.

The V call is TRBV29-1, the J call TRBJ1-2; the match to TRBD1 covers 9 bases. Trimming removed 7 bases from V and 6 bases from J; junction bases left unmatched: 9. Germline lookup yields CDR1 SQVTM and CDR2 ANQGSEA. The CDR3 spans 13 residues. CDR3 loop: CSAPGQGAHGYTF. The CDR3 coding sequence is TGCAGCGCACCGGGACAGGGAGCCCATGGCTACACCTTC.

The V gene is TRBV7-3, the J gene TRBJ2-1, with 7 bases matching TRBD2. The CDR3 runs 15 residues. Per germline, CDR1 SGHTA and CDR2 FQGTGA. Trimming cost V 5 bases and J 4 bases; bases outside gene matches: 8. The CDR3 nucleotides read TGTGCCAGCAGCCCATCTAGCGGAGCGTACAATGAGCAGTTCTTC. Protein sequence: CASSPSSGAYNEQFF.

This clone was seen just once. The genes are TRBV30 and TRBJ1-1; D possibly corresponds to TRBD1 (6 bases). The V gene lost 3 bases and the J gene lost 10 bases, with 21 bases spanning the gap. The CDR3 contains 14 residues. The V gene's germline CDR1 is GTSNPN and CDR2 SVGIG (reference sequence). The CDR3 region has the DNA TGTGCCTGGAGGCCAAACAGGGTCCCAGGTTTAGCTTTCTTT. It translates to CAWRPNRVPGLAFF.

This chain joins TRBV2 and TRBJ2-7; 7 bases align to TRBD1. Trimming took 7 bases from V and 4 from J; bases not matched to a gene: 10. This CDR3 has 14 residues. Germline lookup yields CDR1 SNHLY and CDR2 FYNNEI. The CDR3 loop reads CASTSGGFRYEQYF. For the CDR3, the DNA is TGTGCCAGCACCTCAGGGGGATTTAGATACGAGCAGTACTTC.

This chain connects TRBV12-5 to TRBJ1-5; D gene uncertain. Germline CDR1 LGHNT, CDR2 FRNRAP. Trimming shortened V by 7 bases and J by 2 bases, and 12 bases separated the two germline ends. This CDR3 has 14 amino acids. The CDR3 here is CASARLHGNQPQHF. The CDR3 DNA follows: TGTGCTAGTGCCAGATTACACGGCAATCAGCCCCAGCATTTT.

This chain joins TRBV5-1 and TRBJ1-5, with unresolved D. The germline V gene has CDR1 SGHRS and CDR2 YFSETQ. This CDR3 region has 13 residues. V lost 2 bases, J lost 4 bases, and 7 bases lay in between. The CDR3 nucleotides read TGCGCCAGCAGCTTCGGTCCTAATCAGCCCCAGCATTTT. Amino acid sequence: CASSFGPNQPQHF.

The V gene is TRBV7-7, the J gene TRBJ1-4; 7 positions match TRBD1. The CDR3 is made up of 15 amino acids. Germline CDR1 and CDR2: SSHAT and FNYEAQ (reference sequence). J lost 2 bases, V lost 5 bases, and 5 bases had no gene match. CDR3 DNA: TGTGCCAGCAGCCCGAACAGGGGCACTAATGAAAAACTGTTTTTT. Protein product: CASSPNRGTNEKLFF.

The CDR3 reads CASSPGTGWIQYF. In nucleotides, the CDR3 is TGTGCCAGCAGTCCAGGGACAGGGTGGATTCAGTACTTC. The J gene is TRBJ2-4, the V gene TRBV28, with TRBD1 matching over 9 bases. The CDR3 loop spans 13 amino acids. The germline V gene has CDR1 MDHEN and CDR2 SYDVKM. With 5 bases clipped from V and 10 bases from J, the junction kept 6 bases outside the gene matches.

The rearrangement uses TRBV11-2 and TRBJ1-1; the match to TRBD1 covers 8 bases. Trimming cost V 1 base and J 5 bases; bases outside gene matches: 0. CDR1 and CDR2 from the germline V gene are SGHAT and FQNNGV. The CDR3 is made up of 13 amino acids. The CDR3 spells CASSLGQGTEAFF. The CDR3 DNA reads TGTGCCAGCAGCTTAGGACAGGGGACTGAAGCTTTCTTT.

The chain couples TRBV14 to TRBJ1-4; D is perhaps TRBD1 (6 bases). In germline, CDR1 is SGHDN, CDR2 FVKESK. Trimming took 4 bases from V and 7 from J, leaving 19 bases between them. There are 16 residues in the CDR3. CDR3 DNA sequence: TGTGCCAGCAGCCCCTGGCGGGGGGCTGGTAGTGAAAAACTGTTTTTT. Translation gives CASSPWRGAGSEKLFF.

The chain uses TRBV7-2 and TRBJ2-1; 7 positions agree with TRBD2. The CDR3 contains 14 residues. The germline CDR1 and CDR2 sequences are SGHTA and FQGNSA. Trimming took 1 base from V and 6 from J; bases not matched to a gene: 3. The CDR3 is CASSLVGGGNEQFF. CDR3 bases: TGTGCCAGCAGCTTAGTCGGCGGGGGCAATGAGCAGTTCTTC.

The V and J genes are TRBV7-2 and TRBJ1-3, with 8 bases aligning to TRBD1. Per germline, CDR1 SGHTA and CDR2 FQGNSA. J lost 1 base, V lost 5 bases, and 4 bases had no gene match. The CDR3 sequence is 15 residues long. CDR3 in amino acids: CASSTRTGSGNTIYF. DNA of the CDR3: TGTGCCAGCAGCACGCGGACAGGGTCTGGAAACACCATATATTTT. The full variable domain, with the rest looked up from reference TRBV7-2 and TRBJ1-3, is GAGVSQSPSNKVTEKGKDVELRCDPISGHTALYWYRQSLGQGLEFLIYFQGNSAPDKSGLPSDRFSAERTGGSVSTLTIQRTQQEDSAVYLCASSTRTGSGNTIYFGEGSWLTVV.

V gene TRBV19 combines with J gene TRBJ1-5, with 9 bases identical to TRBD1. CDR1 is LNHDA and CDR2 is SQIVND in the germline V gene (reference sequence). CDR3 length equals 14 residues. Trimming at V came to 6 bases and at J to 5 bases, leaving 5 bases not matched to a gene. The DNA for the CDR3 is TGTGCCAGTAGCAAGGGACAGGGATATCAGCCCCAGCATTTT. It is translated as CASSKGQGYQPQHF.